The T cell receptor beta chain under discussion was sequenced for a study of PD-L1 blockade in urothelial cancer. Study background: Analyses used blood from 3 weeks (second dose) and 6 weeks after treatment start. T cell content in blood samples showed a median of 141,255.

Germline loops: CDR1 KGHSH, CDR2 LQKENI. V was pared by 2 bases and J by 2 bases, with 12 bases between. The CDR3 sequence is 16 residues long. The time point here: pretreatment peripheral blood. Note on this clone: Its antigen is currently unknown.

Study results and limitations: More expansion of tumor-associated blood clones, seen at 3 weeks, marked durable-benefit patients.

The table came from immunoSEQ multiplex PCR; TCRdb's copy has only in-frame clones and leaves some out. The sample holds 50,000 or so clones, around 84% seen once. The chain links TRBV18 to TRBJ1-4, with D perhaps matching TRBD1 (6 bases). The sequence was collected from a man in his 70s with urothelial cancer. The sequencing here drew on PBMCs, taken around atezolizumab (anti-PD-L1) treatment. CDR3 nucleotides: TGTGCCAGCTCACCAACAGGGAGAGGGACTAATGAAAAACTGTTTTTT. This translates into CASSPTGRGTNEKLFF. The full variable domain, with the rest looked up from reference TRBV18 and TRBJ1-4, is NAGVMQNPRHLVRRRGQEARLRCSPMKGHSHVYWYRQLPEEGLKFMVYLQKENIIDESGMPKERFSAEFPKEGPSILRIQQVVRGDSAAYFCASSPTGRGTNEKLFFGSGTQLSVL.